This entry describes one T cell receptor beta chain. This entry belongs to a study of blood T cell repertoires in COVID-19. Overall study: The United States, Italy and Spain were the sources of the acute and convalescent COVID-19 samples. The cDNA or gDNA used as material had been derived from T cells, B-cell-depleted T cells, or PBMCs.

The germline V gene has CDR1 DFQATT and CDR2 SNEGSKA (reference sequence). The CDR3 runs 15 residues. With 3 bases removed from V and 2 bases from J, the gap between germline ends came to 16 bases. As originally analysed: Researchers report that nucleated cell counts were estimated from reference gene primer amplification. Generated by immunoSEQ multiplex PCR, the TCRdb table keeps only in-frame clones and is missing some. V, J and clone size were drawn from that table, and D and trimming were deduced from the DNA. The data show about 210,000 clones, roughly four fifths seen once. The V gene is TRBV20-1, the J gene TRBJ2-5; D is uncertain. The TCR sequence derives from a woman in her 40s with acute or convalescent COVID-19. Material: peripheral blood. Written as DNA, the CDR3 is TGCAGTGCTAGTCCGCCTGGAGAGGCTCAAGAGACCCAGTACTTC. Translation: CSASPPGEAQETQYF.